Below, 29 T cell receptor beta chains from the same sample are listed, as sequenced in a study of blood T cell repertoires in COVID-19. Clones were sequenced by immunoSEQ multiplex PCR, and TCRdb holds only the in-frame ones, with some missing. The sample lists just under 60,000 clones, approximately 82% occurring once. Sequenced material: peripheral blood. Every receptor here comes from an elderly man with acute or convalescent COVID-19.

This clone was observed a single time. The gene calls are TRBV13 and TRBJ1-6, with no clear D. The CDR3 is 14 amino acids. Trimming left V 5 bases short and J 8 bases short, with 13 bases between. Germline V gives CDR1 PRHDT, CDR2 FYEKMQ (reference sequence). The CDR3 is CASSLRAGDSPLHF. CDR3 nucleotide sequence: TGTGCCAGCAGCCTCCGGGCCGGGGATTCACCCCTCCACTTT. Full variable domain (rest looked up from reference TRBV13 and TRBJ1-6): AAGVIQSPRHLIKEKRETATLKCYPIPRHDTVYWYQQGPGQDPQFLISFYEKMQSDKGSIPDRFSAQQFSDYHSELNMSSLELGDSALYFCASSLRAGDSPLHFGNGTRLTVT.

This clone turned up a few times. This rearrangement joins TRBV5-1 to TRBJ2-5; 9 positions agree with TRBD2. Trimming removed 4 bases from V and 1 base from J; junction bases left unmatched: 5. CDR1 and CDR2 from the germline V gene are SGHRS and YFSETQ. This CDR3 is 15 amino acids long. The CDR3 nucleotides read TGCGCCAGCAGCCTGGGCGGGGGGGGCCAAGAGACCCAGTACTTC. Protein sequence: CASSLGGGGQETQYF.

CDR3 sequence (DNA): TGTGCCATCGCGACAGGGCGGACGACGGCTGGTGAAGCTTTCTTT. This translates into CAIATGRTTAGEAFF. This sequence joins TRBV6-5 and TRBJ1-1, with 7 bases lining up with TRBD1. V shed 10 bases, J shed 7 bases, and the junction held 18 bases outside the gene matches. This CDR3 is 15 amino acids long. The germline V gene encodes CDR1 MNHEY and CDR2 SVGAGI.

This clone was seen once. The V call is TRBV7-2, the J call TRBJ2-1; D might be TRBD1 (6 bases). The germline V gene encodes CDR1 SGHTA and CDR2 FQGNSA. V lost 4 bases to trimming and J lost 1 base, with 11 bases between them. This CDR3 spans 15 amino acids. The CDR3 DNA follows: TGTGCCAGCAGCTCCGGGACACGTTCCTACAATGAGCAGTTCTTC. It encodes CASSSGTRSYNEQFF.

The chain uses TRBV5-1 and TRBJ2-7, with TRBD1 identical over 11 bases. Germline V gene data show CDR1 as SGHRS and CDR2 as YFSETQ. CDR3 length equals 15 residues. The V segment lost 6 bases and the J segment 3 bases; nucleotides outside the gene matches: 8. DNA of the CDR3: TGCGCCAGCAACCGCGACGGGACAGGGGGCTACGAGCAGTACTTC. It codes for CASNRDGTGGYEQYF.

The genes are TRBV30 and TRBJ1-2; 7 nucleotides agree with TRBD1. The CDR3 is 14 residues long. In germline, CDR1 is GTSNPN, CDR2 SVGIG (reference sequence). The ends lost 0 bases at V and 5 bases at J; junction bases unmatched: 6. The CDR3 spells CAWSVEQGPYGYTF. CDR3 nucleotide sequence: TGTGCCTGGAGTGTCGAACAGGGGCCGTATGGCTACACCTTC.

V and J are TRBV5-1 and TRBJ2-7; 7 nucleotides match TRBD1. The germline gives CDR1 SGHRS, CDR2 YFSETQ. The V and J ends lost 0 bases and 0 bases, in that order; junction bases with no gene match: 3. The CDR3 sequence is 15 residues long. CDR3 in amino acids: CASSLDRGYSYEQYF. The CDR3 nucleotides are TGCGCCAGCAGCTTGGACAGGGGTTACTCCTACGAGCAGTACTTC.

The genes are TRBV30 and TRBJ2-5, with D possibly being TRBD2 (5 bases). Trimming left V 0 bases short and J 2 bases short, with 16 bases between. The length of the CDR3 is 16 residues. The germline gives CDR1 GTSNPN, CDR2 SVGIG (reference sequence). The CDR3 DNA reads TGTGCCTGGAGTGTAGACGCGGGCTACTTTCAAGAGACCCAGTACTTC. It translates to CAWSVDAGYFQETQYF.

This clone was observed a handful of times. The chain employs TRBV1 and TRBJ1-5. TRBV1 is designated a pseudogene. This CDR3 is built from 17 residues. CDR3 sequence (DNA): TGCACCAGCAGCCAAGATCTGGACGGGCTTTCGGGGCAGCCCCAGCATTTT. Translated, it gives CTSSQDLDGLSGQPQHF.

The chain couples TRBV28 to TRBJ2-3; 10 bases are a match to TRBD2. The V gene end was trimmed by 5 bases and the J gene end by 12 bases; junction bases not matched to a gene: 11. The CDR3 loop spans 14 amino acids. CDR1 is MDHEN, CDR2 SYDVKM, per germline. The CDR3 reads CASSPTGAGGPQYF. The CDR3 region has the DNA TGTGCCAGCAGTCCGACAGGAGCGGGAGGGCCTCAGTATTTT.

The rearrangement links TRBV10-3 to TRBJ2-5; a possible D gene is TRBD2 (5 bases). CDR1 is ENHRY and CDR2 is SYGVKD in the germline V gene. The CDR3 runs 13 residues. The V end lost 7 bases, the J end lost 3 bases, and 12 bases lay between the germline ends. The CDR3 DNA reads TGTGCCATCAAGATCAGCGGTGAAGAGACCCAGTACTTC. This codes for CAIKISGEETQYF.

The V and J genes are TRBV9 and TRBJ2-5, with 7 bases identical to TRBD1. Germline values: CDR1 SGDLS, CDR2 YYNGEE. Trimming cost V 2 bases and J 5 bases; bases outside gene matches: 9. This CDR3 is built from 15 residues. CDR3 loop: CASSVRTGGGETQYF. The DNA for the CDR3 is TGTGCCAGCAGCGTTAGGACAGGAGGCGGGGAGACCCAGTACTTC.

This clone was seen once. Here the CDR3 DNA reads TGTGCCGCCGCCCGAACTTCTGGGGCCAACGTCCTGACTTTC. Residues: CAAARTSGANVLTF. The chain uses TRBV6-5 and TRBJ2-6; D ambiguous. The V gene lost 11 bases and the J gene lost 1 base, with 12 bases spanning the gap. Germline CDR1 reads MNHEY; CDR2 reads SVGAGI. CDR3 size: 14 residues.

The DNA for the CDR3 is TGTGCCACCAGCAAGGCTAGCGGGAGCCTCACAGATACGCAGTATTTT. The encoded protein is CATSKASGSLTDTQYF. The chain carries TRBV15 and TRBJ2-3, with 10 bases lining up with TRBD2. The CDR3 length is 16 residues. Germline V gives CDR1 LNHNV, CDR2 YYDKDF (reference sequence). The junction had 6 bases not matched to a gene; V was cut back by 4 bases and J by 2 bases.

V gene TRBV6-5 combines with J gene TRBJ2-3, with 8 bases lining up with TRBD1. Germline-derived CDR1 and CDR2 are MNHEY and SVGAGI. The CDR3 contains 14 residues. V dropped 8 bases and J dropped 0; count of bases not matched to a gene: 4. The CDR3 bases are TGTGCCAGCCAGAGGACAGGGAGCACAGATACGCAGTATTTT. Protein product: CASQRTGSTDTQYF.

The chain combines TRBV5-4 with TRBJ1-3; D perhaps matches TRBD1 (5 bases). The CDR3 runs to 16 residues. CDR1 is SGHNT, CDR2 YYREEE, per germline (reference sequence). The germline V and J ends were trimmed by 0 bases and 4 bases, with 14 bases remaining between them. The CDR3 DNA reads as TGTGCCAGCAGCTTGGAACCTCACTGGGGCGGAAACACCATATATTTT. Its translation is CASSLEPHWGGNTIYF. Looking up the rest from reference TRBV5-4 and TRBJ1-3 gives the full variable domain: ETGVTQSPTHLIKTRGQQVTLRCSSQSGHNTVSWYQQALGQGPQFIFQYYREEENGRGNFPPRFSGLQFPNYSSELNVNALELDDSALYLCASSLEPHWGGNTIYFGEGSWLTVV.

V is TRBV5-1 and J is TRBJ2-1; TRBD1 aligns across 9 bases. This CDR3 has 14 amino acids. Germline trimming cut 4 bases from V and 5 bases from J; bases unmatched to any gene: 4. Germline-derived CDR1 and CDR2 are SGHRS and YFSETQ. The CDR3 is CASSQRDRDNEQFF. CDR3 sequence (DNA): TGCGCCAGCAGCCAGAGGGACAGGGACAATGAGCAGTTCTTC.

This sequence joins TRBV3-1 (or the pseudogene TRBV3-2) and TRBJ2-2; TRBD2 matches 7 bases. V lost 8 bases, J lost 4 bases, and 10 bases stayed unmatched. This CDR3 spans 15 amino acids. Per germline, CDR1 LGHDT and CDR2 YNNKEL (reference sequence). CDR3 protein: CASRWGGPRTGELFF. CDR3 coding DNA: TGTGCCAGCCGGTGGGGAGGGCCGCGCACCGGGGAGCTGTTTTTT.

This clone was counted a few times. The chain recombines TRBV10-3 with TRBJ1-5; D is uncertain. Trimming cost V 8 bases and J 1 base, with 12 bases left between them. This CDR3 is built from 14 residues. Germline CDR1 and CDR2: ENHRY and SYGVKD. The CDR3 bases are TGTGCCATCCGGGAAGGACTAAGCAATCAGCCCCAGCATTTT. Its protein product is CAIREGLSNQPQHF.

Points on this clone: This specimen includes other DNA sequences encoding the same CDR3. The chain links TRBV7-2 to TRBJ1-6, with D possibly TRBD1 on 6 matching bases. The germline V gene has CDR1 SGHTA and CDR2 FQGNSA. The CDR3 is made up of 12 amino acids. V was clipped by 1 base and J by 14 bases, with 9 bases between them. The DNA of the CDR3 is TGTGCCAGCAGCTTAGGGACAGCTGCCCTCCACTTT. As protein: CASSLGTAALHF.

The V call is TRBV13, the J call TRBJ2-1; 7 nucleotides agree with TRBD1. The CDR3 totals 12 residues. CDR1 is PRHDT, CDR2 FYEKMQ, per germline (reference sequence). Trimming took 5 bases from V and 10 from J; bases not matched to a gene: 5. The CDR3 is CASSVRQGEQFF. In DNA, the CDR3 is TGTGCCAGCAGCGTGCGACAGGGAGAGCAGTTCTTC.

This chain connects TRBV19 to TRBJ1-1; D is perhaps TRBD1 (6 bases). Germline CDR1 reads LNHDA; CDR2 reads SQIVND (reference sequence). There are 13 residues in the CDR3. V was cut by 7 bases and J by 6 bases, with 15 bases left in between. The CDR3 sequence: CASTAQGLAEAFF. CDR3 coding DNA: TGTGCCAGTACTGCCCAGGGGCTCGCTGAAGCTTTCTTT.

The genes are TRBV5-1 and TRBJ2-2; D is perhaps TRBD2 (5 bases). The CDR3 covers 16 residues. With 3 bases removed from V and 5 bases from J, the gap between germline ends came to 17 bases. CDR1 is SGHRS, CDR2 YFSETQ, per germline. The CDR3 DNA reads TGCGCCAGCAGCTCGACTGGGAGCCGGCAGACCGGGGAGCTGTTTTTT. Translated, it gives CASSSTGSRQTGELFF.

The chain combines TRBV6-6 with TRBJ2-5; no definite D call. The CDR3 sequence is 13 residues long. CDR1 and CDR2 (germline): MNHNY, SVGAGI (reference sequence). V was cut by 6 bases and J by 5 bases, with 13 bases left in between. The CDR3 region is CASRRSLTETQYF. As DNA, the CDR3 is TGTGCCAGCAGACGATCACTAACCGAGACCCAGTACTTC.

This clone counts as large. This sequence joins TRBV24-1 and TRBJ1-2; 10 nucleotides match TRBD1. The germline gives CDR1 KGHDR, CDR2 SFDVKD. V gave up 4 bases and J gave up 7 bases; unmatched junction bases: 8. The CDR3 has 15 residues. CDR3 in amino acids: CATSETTGGTGGYTF. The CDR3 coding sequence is TGTGCCACCAGTGAAACGACAGGGGGCACCGGTGGCTACACCTTC.

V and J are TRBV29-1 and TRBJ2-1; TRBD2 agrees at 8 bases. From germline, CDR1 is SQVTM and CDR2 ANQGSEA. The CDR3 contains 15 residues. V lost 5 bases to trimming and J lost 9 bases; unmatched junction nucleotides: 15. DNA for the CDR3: TGCAGCGTTCGGTTAGCGGGATATCGCCTACGTGAGCAGTTCTTC. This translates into CSVRLAGYRLREQFF.

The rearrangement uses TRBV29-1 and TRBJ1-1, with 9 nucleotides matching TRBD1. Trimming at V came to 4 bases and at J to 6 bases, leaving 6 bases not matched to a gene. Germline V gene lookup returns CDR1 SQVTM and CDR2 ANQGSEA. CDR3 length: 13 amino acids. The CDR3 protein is CSVATGGYPEAFF. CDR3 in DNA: TGCAGCGTTGCGACAGGGGGGTATCCTGAAGCTTTCTTT.

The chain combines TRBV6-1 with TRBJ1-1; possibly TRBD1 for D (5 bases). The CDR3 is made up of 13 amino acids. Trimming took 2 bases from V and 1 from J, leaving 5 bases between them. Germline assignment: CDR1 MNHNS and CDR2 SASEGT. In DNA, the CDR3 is TGTGCCAGCAGTGAACAGGGGAACACTGAAGCTTTCTTT. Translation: CASSEQGNTEAFF.

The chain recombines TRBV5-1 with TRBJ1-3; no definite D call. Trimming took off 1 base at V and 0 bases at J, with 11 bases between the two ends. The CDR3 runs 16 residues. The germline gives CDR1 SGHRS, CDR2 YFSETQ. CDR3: CASSLWAGLSGNTIYF. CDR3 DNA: TGCGCCAGCAGCTTGTGGGCAGGACTCTCTGGAAACACCATATATTTT.